The entry below describes one T cell receptor beta chain. Its antigen is undetermined. At one boundary the junction diverges from the germline segment, which might be a read error. The PCR was carried out with 60 Vbeta primers and 13 Jbeta primers. Here immunoSEQ multiplex PCR was the method, and the copy in TCRdb shows in-frame clones only, minus some. The sample lists 180,000 or so clones; more than 75% were seen once. This CDR3 is 16 amino acids long. CDR1 is SSHAT, CDR2 FNYEAQ, per germline (reference sequence). The entry originates in a study of cytomegalovirus exposure and HLA in healthy donors. Overall study context: Counted in an early data release were 85 million or so unique TCRs from HLA-typed donors.

Findings and caveats of the study: Using a false discovery rate of 0.05, a later analysis showed that some 16,000 TCR beta sequences were associated with HLA alleles. Researchers catalogued around 150 TCR beta chains as cytomegalovirus-associated.

The chain carries TRBV7-7 and TRBJ2-5; 13 positions agree with TRBD2. Sequenced: PBMCs. The receptor's source is a man aged 35 to 55 in good health and CMV-seronegative. CDR3 sequence: CASSQGLAGVQETQYF. CDR3 DNA: TGTGCTAGCAGCCAAGGACTAGCGGGGGTACAAGAGACCCAGTACTTC. Using reference TRBV7-7 and TRBJ2-5 for the parts outside the CDR3, the full variable domain is GAGVSQSPRYKVTKRGQDVTLRCDPISSHATLYWYQQALGQGPEFLTYFNYEAQPDKSGLPSDRFSAERPEGSISTLTIQRTEQRDSAMYRCASSQGLAGVQETQYFGPGTRLLVL.